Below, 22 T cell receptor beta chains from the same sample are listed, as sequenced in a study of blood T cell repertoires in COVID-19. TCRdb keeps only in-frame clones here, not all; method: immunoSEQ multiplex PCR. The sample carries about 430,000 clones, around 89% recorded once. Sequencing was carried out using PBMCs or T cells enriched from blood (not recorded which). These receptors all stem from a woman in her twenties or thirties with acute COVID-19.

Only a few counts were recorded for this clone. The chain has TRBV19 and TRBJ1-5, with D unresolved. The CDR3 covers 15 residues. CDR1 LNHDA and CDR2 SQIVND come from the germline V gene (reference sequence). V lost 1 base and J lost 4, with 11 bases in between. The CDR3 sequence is CASSIGGVRNQPQHF. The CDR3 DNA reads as TGTGCCAGTAGTATAGGGGGAGTACGAAATCAGCCCCAGCATTTT.

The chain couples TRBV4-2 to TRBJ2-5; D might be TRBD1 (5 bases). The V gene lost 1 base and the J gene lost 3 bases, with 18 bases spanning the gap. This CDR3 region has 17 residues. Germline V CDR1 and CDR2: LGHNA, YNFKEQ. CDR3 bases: TGTGCCAGCAGCCAAGGCCCTGGTGTTTGGGGCAAAGAGACCCAGTACTTC. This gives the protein CASSQGPGVWGKETQYF.

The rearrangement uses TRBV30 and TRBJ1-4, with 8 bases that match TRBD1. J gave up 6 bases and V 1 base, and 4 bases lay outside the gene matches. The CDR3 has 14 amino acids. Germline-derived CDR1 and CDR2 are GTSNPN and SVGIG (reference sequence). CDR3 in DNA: TGTGCCTGGAGTGGGACAGGGCCTTATGAAAAACTGTTTTTT. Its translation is CAWSGTGPYEKLFF.

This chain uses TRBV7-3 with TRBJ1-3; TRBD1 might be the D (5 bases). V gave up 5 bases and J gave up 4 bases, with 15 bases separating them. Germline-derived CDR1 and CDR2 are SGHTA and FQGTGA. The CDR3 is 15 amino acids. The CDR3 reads CASSRGGTGGNTIYF. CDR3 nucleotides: TGTGCCAGCAGCCGGGGAGGGACGGGAGGAAACACCATATATTTT.

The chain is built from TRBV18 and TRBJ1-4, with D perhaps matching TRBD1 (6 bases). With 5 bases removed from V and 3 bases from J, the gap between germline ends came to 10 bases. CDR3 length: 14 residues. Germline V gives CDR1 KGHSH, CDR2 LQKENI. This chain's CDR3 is CASSGDKANEKLFF. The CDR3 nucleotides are TGTGCCAGCTCAGGGGACAAGGCTAATGAAAAACTGTTTTTT.

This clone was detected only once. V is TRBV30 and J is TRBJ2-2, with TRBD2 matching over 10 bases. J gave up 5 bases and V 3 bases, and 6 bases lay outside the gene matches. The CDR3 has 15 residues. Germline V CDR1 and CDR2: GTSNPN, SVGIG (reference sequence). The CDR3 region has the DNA TGTGCCTGGAGCGCTAGCGGGGGCGGGACCGGGGAGCTGTTTTTT. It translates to CAWSASGGGTGELFF. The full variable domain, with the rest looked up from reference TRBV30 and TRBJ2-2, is SQTIHQWPATLVQPVGSPLSLECTVEGTSNPNLYWYRQAAGRGLQLLFYSVGIGQISSEVPQNLSASRPQDRQFILSSKKLLLSDSGFYLCAWSASGGGTGELFFGEGSRLTVL.

As DNA, the CDR3 is TGTGCCAGCAGTTGGCGGGGGGGCTTAGATACGCAGTATTTT. It specifies CASSWRGGLDTQYF. V and J are TRBV5-4 and TRBJ2-3, with 9 bases that match TRBD2. CDR3 length: 14 amino acids. CDR1 and CDR2 (germline): SGHNT, YYREEE (reference sequence). V shed 5 bases and J 5 bases; nucleotides not matched to a gene: 6.

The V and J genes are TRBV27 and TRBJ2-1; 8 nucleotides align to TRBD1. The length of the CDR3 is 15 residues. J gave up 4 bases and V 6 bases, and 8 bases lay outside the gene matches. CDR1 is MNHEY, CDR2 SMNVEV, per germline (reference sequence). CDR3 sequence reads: CASRTPGQAYNEQFF. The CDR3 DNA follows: TGTGCCAGCAGAACTCCGGGACAGGCTTACAATGAGCAGTTCTTC.

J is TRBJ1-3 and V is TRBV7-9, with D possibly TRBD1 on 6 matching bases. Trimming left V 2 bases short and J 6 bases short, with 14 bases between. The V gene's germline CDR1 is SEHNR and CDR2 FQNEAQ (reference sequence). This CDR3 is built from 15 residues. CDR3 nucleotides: TGTGCCAGCAGCTTAACTTCGGCAGGGGCAAACACCATATATTTT. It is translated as CASSLTSAGANTIYF.

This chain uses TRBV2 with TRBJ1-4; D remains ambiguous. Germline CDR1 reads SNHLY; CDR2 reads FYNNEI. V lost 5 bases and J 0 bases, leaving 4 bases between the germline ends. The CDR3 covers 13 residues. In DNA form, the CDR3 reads TGTGCCAGCAGTCCAACAACTAATGAAAAACTGTTTTTT. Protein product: CASSPTTNEKLFF.

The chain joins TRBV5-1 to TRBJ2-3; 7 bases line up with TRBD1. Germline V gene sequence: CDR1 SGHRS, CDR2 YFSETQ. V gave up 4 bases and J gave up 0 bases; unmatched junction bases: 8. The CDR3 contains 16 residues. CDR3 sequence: CASSGDSFTSTDTQYF. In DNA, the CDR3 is TGCGCCAGCAGCGGGGACAGTTTTACTAGCACAGATACGCAGTATTTT.

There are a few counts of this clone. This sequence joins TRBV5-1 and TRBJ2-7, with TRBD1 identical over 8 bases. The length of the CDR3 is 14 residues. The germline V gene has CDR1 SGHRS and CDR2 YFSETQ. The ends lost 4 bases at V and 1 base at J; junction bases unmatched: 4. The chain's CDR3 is CASSSDRGSYEQYF. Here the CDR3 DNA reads TGCGCCAGCAGCAGCGACAGGGGTTCCTACGAGCAGTACTTC.

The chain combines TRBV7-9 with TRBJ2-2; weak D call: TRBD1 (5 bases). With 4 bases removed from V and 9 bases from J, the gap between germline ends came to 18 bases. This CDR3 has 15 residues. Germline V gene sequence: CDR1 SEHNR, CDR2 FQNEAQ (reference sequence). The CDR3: CASSSQDRSAWELFF. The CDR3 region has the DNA TGTGCCAGCAGCTCACAGGACCGATCGGCTTGGGAGCTGTTTTTT.

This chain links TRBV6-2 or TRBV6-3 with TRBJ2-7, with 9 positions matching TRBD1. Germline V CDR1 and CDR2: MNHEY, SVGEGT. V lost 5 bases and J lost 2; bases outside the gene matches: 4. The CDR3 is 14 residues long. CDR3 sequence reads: CASSRTGVPYEQYF. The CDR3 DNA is TGTGCCAGCAGTAGGACAGGGGTCCCCTACGAGCAGTACTTC.

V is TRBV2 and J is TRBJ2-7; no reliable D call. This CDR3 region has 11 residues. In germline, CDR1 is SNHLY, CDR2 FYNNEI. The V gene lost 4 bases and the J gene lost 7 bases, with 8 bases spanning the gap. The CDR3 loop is CASSVSVEQYF. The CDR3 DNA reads TGTGCCAGCAGTGTGTCGGTTGAGCAGTACTTC.

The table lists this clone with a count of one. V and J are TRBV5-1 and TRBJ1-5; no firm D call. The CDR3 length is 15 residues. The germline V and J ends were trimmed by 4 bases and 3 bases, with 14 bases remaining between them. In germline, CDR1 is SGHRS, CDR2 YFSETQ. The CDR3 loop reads CASSLDGGNNQPQHF. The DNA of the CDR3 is TGCGCCAGCAGCCTCGACGGCGGAAACAATCAGCCCCAGCATTTT.

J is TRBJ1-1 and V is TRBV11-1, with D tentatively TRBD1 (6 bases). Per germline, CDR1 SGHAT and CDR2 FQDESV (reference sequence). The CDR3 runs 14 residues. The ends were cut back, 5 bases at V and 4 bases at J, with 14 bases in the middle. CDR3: CASSVDRGSTEAFF. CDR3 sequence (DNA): TGTGCCAGCAGCGTGGACAGAGGAAGCACTGAAGCTTTCTTT.

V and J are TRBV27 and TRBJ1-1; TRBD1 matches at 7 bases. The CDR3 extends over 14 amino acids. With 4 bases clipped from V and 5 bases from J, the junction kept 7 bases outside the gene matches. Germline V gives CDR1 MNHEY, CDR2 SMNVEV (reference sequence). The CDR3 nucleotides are TGTGCCAGCAGTTCCCGACAGGGCTGGACTGAAGCTTTCTTT. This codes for CASSSRQGWTEAFF.

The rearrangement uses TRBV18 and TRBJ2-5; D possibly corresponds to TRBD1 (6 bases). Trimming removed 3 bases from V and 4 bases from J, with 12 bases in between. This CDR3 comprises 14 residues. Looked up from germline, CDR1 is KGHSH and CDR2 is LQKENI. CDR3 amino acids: CASSPGRGRETQYF. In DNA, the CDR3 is TGTGCCAGCTCACCGGGCAGGGGAAGAGAGACCCAGTACTTC.

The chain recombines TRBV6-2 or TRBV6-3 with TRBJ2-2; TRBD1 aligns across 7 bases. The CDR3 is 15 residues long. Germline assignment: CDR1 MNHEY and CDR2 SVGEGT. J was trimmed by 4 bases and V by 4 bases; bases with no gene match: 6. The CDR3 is CASSSPQGLTGELFF. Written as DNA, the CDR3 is TGTGCCAGCAGTTCGCCACAGGGGCTCACCGGGGAGCTGTTTTTT.

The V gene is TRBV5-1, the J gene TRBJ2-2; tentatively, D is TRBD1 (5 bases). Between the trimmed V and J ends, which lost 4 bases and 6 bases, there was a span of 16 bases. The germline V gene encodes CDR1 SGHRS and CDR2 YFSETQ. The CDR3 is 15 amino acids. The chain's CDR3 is CASSLNSGKAGELFF. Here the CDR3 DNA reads TGCGCCAGCAGCCTGAATTCAGGGAAGGCCGGGGAGCTGTTTTTT.

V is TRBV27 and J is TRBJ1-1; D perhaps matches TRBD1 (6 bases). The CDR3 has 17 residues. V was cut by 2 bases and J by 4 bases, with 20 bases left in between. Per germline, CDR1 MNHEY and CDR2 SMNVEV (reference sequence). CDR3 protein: CASSLRGPGELSTEAFF. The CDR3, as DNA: TGTGCCAGCAGTTTAAGGGGCCCAGGGGAATTGAGCACTGAAGCTTTCTTT.